Reported below is one T cell receptor (beta chain). Antigen unknown. The sample comes from a study of shared clonotypes between healthy human individuals. Study overall: Each donor's CD4 naive and CD4 memory cells filled three plates apiece, CD8 naive two, and CD8 memory one. Whole-study results and caveats: Naive CD4 clonotype sharing across several donors was approximately 5%. With few donors, the genetic and exposure-history diversity represented was limited.

Produced via immunoSEQ multiplex PCR; TCRdb's table is partial and in-frame only. The repertoire consists of some 1 million clones, with about 74% occurring once and the leading ten covering about 1.5%. Caucasian adults living in Nashville, Tennessee, provided all samples. J lost 4 bases, V lost 3 bases, and 8 bases had no gene match. Looked up from germline, CDR1 is MNHNS and CDR2 is SASEGT. The CDR3 is made up of 15 amino acids. The source of this sequence is a man between 18 and 35 years old in good health. The specimen was memory CD4+ T cells sorted from blood. As for subset: CD45RA-negative fraction. The rearrangement uses TRBV6-1 and TRBJ2-5, with 7 bases matching TRBD1. CDR3 nucleotide sequence: TGTGCCAGCAGTGAGGGGACAGCCTCCCGAGAGACCCAGTACTTC. Residues: CASSEGTASRETQYF.